Each of the 19 T cell receptor beta chains below was sequenced from the same sample in a study of blood T cell repertoires in COVID-19. Libraries were prepared by immunoSEQ multiplex PCR; TCRdb keeps only in-frame clonotypes and omits some of them. The sample lists approximately 25,000 clones; 65% to 75% were seen once. The material sequenced was peripheral blood. Source of these receptors: a man aged 50-60 years with COVID-19, enrolled during active disease.

The chain joins TRBV3-1 (or the pseudogene TRBV3-2) to TRBJ2-5; 13 bases fit TRBD2. The V gene's germline CDR1 is LGHDT and CDR2 YNNKEL (reference sequence). Trimming removed 3 bases from V and 5 bases from J; junction bases left unmatched: 0. The CDR3 consists of 14 residues. The CDR3 region is CASSQTSGRETQYF. The CDR3 nucleotides are TGTGCCAGCAGCCAGACTAGCGGGAGGGAGACCCAGTACTTC.

This clone has a single count. This chain connects TRBV10-3 to TRBJ2-7, with D possibly TRBD2 on 6 matching bases. Trimming removed 3 bases from V and 6 bases from J, with 12 bases in between. The germline gives CDR1 ENHRY, CDR2 SYGVKD. This CDR3 spans 13 amino acids. CDR3 DNA sequence: TGTGCCATCAGTGACTCGGGGGTTTTCGAGCAGTACTTC. Its translation is CAISDSGVFEQYF.

The rearrangement joins TRBV5-4 to TRBJ1-2, with a weak D call TRBD1 (6 bases). Germline CDR1 is SGHNT and CDR2 is YYREEE (reference sequence). This CDR3 has 14 residues. Trimming left V 4 bases short and J 4 bases short, with 14 bases between. For the CDR3, the DNA is TGTGCCAGCAGCCCGGACAGTTCCAGCTATGGCTACACCTTC. Translated: CASSPDSSSYGYTF. Full variable domain (rest looked up from reference TRBV5-4 and TRBJ1-2): ETGVTQSPTHLIKTRGQQVTLRCSSQSGHNTVSWYQQALGQGPQFIFQYYREEENGRGNFPPRFSGLQFPNYSSELNVNALELDDSALYLCASSPDSSSYGYTFGSGTRLTVV.

The V gene is TRBV13, the J gene TRBJ2-2, with TRBD2 matching 15 bases. The germline V gene encodes CDR1 PRHDT and CDR2 FYEKMQ (reference sequence). Unmatched junction bases numbered 0, after V lost 3 bases and J lost 1 base. The CDR3 is made up of 17 amino acids. The CDR3 here is CASSLGLAGGNTGELFF. Here the CDR3 DNA reads TGTGCCAGCAGCTTGGGACTAGCGGGAGGGAACACCGGGGAGCTGTTTTTT.

The J gene is TRBJ1-1, the V gene TRBV5-1, with D tentatively TRBD1 (6 bases). V lost 4 bases and J 1 base, leaving 17 bases between the germline ends. This CDR3 contains 16 residues. Germline V gene sequence: CDR1 SGHRS, CDR2 YFSETQ. CDR3 region: CASSNRVAEANTEAFF. CDR3 DNA sequence: TGCGCCAGCAGCAACAGGGTGGCGGAAGCGAACACTGAAGCTTTCTTT.

The chain joins TRBV9 to TRBJ2-3, with TRBD2 matching 10 bases. The CDR3 has 16 residues. Trimming at V came to 2 bases and at J to 2 bases, leaving 5 bases not matched to a gene. CDR1 and CDR2 (germline): SGDLS, YYNGEE. The CDR3 DNA follows: TGTGCCAGCAGCGTTGGGACTAGCGAATACACAGATACGCAGTATTTT. Protein product: CASSVGTSEYTDTQYF.

This clone was counted only a few times. The chain uses TRBV6-1 and TRBJ1-2; D is uncertain. Trimming removed 2 bases at V and 7 bases at J, with 5 bases between. This CDR3 has 11 amino acids. The germline V gene has CDR1 MNHNS and CDR2 SASEGT. DNA of the CDR3: TGTGCCAGCAGTGAATCTCTTGGCTACACCTTC. This translates into CASSESLGYTF.

The chain is built from TRBV28 and TRBJ1-6, with a possible D match to TRBD1 (6 bases). The CDR3 runs 16 residues. CDR1 MDHEN and CDR2 SYDVKM come from the germline V gene. The V and J ends lost 5 bases and 6 bases respectively, with 17 bases between them. The CDR3 bases are TGTGCCAGCAGTCCCCACCTGGGGGGGCTTAATTCACCCCTCCACTTT. It specifies CASSPHLGGLNSPLHF.

The chain links TRBV21-1 to TRBJ1-2; the listed D gene, TRBD1, was not tested against the DNA. TRBV21-1 is given as a pseudogene. The CDR3 sequence is 18 residues long. This chain's CDR3 is CASSKEPQDRSGNYGYTF. The CDR3, as DNA: TGTGCCAGCAGCAAAGAACCACAGGACAGGTCGGGGAACTATGGCTACACCTTC.

The chain combines TRBV5-6 with TRBJ2-4, with 9 positions matching TRBD2. This CDR3 has 16 amino acids. The V segment lost 0 bases and the J segment 0 bases; nucleotides outside the gene matches: 1. Germline CDR1 and CDR2: SGHDT and YYEEEE. This chain's CDR3 is CASSLGGGAAKNIQYF. The DNA of the CDR3 is TGTGCCAGCAGCTTGGGCGGGGGGGCAGCCAAAAACATTCAGTACTTC. Full variable domain (outside the CDR3, taken from reference TRBV5-6 and TRBJ2-4): DAGVTQSPTHLIKTRGQQVTLRCSPKSGHDTVSWYQQALGQGPQFIFQYYEEEERQRGNFPDRFSGHQFPNYSSELNVNALLLGDSALYLCASSLGGGAAKNIQYFGAGTRLSVL.

This sequence joins TRBV4-2 and TRBJ1-3; TRBD1 might be the D (6 bases). The germline V and J ends were trimmed by 4 bases and 3 bases, with 10 bases remaining between them. The CDR3 covers 14 residues. The V gene's germline CDR1 is LGHNA and CDR2 YNFKEQ. CDR3 nucleotide sequence: TGTGCCAGCAGCCCACCAGGGGATGGAAACACCATATATTTT. Its translation: CASSPPGDGNTIYF.

CDR3 residues: CASTDRAVYEQYF. The CDR3 DNA reads TGTGCCAGCACCGACAGGGCGGTCTACGAGCAGTACTTC. The chain has TRBV5-8 and TRBJ2-7; 7 bases map to TRBD1. Trimming took 6 bases from V and 3 from J; bases not matched to a gene: 6. Germline V gene sequence: CDR1 SGHTS, CDR2 YDEGEE. This CDR3 region has 13 residues.

This rearrangement joins TRBV19 to TRBJ1-1; perhaps TRBD1 as D (5 bases). Germline assignment: CDR1 LNHDA and CDR2 SQIVND (reference sequence). The V gene lost 3 bases and the J gene lost 1 base, with 15 bases spanning the gap. The CDR3 covers 16 residues. This CDR3 reads CASSILGGAGNTEAFF. CDR3 nucleotide sequence: TGTGCCAGTAGTATTCTCGGTGGGGCAGGGAACACTGAAGCTTTCTTT.

By frequency in the sample, this clone is medium-sized. The V call is TRBV28, the J call TRBJ2-7; TRBD2 might be the D (5 bases). The ends were cut back, 5 bases at V and 0 bases at J, with 8 bases in the middle. The CDR3 runs to 13 residues. Germline assignment: CDR1 MDHEN and CDR2 SYDVKM. CDR3 region: CASSRTFSYEQYF. The CDR3 nucleotides read TGTGCCAGCAGTCGGACTTTCTCCTACGAGCAGTACTTC.

The chain uses TRBV28 and TRBJ2-3, with 10 bases aligning to TRBD2. V was pared by 7 bases and J by 4 bases, with 14 bases of the junction left unmatched. In germline, CDR1 is MDHEN, CDR2 SYDVKM. CDR3 length equals 17 residues. The CDR3 DNA is TGTGCCAGCATACCCCATGAGCTAGCGGGAGTCTCAGATACGCAGTATTTT. This translates into CASIPHELAGVSDTQYF.

This chain connects TRBV5-6 to TRBJ1-1; 11 bases are a match to TRBD1. From germline, CDR1 is SGHDT and CDR2 YYEEEE. V lost 1 base, J lost 6 bases, and 8 bases stayed unmatched. CDR3 length: 16 amino acids. The CDR3 reads CASSLLDRGRGAEAFF. Here the CDR3 DNA reads TGTGCCAGCAGCTTGCTGGACAGGGGGCGCGGGGCTGAAGCTTTCTTT.

This clone was counted once. The J gene is TRBJ1-3, the V gene TRBV27; no reliable D call. This CDR3 is 14 amino acids long. V was cut by 0 bases and J by 5 bases, with 8 bases left in between. Germline loops: CDR1 MNHEY, CDR2 SMNVEV (reference sequence). The chain's CDR3 is CASSLSGNRNTIYF. The DNA for the CDR3 is TGTGCCAGCAGTTTATCGGGCAACCGAAACACCATATATTTT.

The gene calls are TRBV5-5 and TRBJ2-6; maybe TRBD1 (6 bases). The V end lost 5 bases, the J end lost 2 bases, and 14 bases lay between the germline ends. This CDR3 has 16 amino acids. In germline, CDR1 is SGHKS, CDR2 YYEKEE (reference sequence). The CDR3 nucleotides are TGTGCCAGCAGGCTTTGGAAGGGGGCTGGGGCCAACGTCCTGACTTTC. Its protein product is CASRLWKGAGANVLTF.

This clone has a handful of counts. DNA for the CDR3: TGTGCCAGCAGCCAACTGGTGAGTGGTGAGCAGTTCTTC. It encodes CASSQLVSGEQFF. This chain connects TRBV3-1 (or the pseudogene TRBV3-2) to TRBJ2-1, with D uncertain. Germline V gene lookup returns CDR1 LGHDT and CDR2 YNNKEL (reference sequence). The V end was cut by 2 bases, the J end by 9 bases, with 11 bases between. This CDR3 has 13 amino acids.